This T cell receptor (beta chain) comes out of a study of cytomegalovirus exposure and HLA in healthy donors (dated by TCRdb to 2017 to 2019). A note on the overall study: An earlier analysis of roughly 570 of the donors reported 250 to 350 Gb of sequence data and about 120 million unique TCR beta sequences obtained from about 179 million T cells. An early release that covered about 600 HLA-typed donors contained about 290 gigabases of sequencing data and 70 million to 100 million unique TCR sequences. The genetic ancestry cluster associated with self-reported Caucasian donors included approximately 85% of the 398 genotyped donors. The study aimed to test whether cataloging public T cell receptors could reveal signatures of past pathogen exposure. Using immunosequencing, the study profiled T cell repertoires from fewer than 700 subjects and related those repertoires to cytomegalovirus serostatus. Along with the approximately 700-subject first cohort, a separate validation cohort of around 110 different subjects was used. To predict cytomegalovirus infection status, the study brought together high-throughput TCR immunosequencing, statistical association of individual TCRs with disease status, and machine learning. A later analysis re-examined previously published TCR beta repertoires from just over 650 donors and added high-resolution HLA genotyping to investigate patterns of TCR occurrence. The later analysis used no new phenotypic data to find candidate immune exposures, relying instead on TCR beta sequences and their occurrence across donors. An earlier analysis of approximately 630 of the donors applied high-throughput TCR beta sequencing to assess whether each TCR beta V gene segment acted as functional or pseudogenic. Donor age, sex, ethnicity and CMV serostatus were compiled alongside the repertoire data. In a later genetic analysis, genome-wide SNP genotypes for about three fifths of the roughly 670 donors were used, and that subset was treated as a discovery cohort. All discovery cohort repertoires had been generated using a single sequencing platform. Class I and class II HLA loci were covered by the typing at four-digit resolution. The number of donors typed differed by locus, with roughly 620-630 for A, B, C, DRB1 and DQB1, 522 for DQA1, 606 for DPA1, and 472 for DPB1. Several DR-DQ haplotypes were handled as single units for association and clustering, since linkage in the cohort was strong. Among some 410 genotyped donors of the cohort, an average of about 240,000 unique TCR beta nucleotide sequences were sequenced per donor, roughly 20% of them non-productive. The paper's findings and limits, for the study overall: Specific HLA alleles were associated with roughly 17,000 TCR beta sequences at a false discovery rate of 0.05 in a later analysis. Most TCR sequences were seen in very few donors, while some public TCRs were found in many individuals. In a later analysis, TCR association rates were found to vary across HLA loci, with the most associated TCRs seen for DRB1 alleles and the fewest for HLA-C alleles. The presence/absence analyses assumed that sequencing depth was roughly uniform across donors, and that assumption may not be true. Assigning TCR associations to individual alleles was difficult when HLA alleles, especially DR and DQ, strongly co-occurred. In a later analysis, HLA-associated TCR beta chains were found to be more clonally expanded and to have lower generation probabilities than equally common non-associated chains. A later genetic analysis reported fewer N-insertions in productive TCRs among donors in an Asian-associated ancestry cluster than the roughly 720-donor mean. Because counts were too low, around 17 rarely observed V segments, including chromosome 9 orphons, were left out of the earlier analysis of some 640 of the donors. In this cohort, only TCR beta chains were sequenced, and detectable features were limited by the absence of alpha or paired-chain data. A group of highly shared sequence variants was considered likely to be a technical artifact of the sequencing pipeline. Because HLA typing was missing for some donors at each locus, association tests included only the typed subset. For the cohort, immune exposure information was limited to CMV serostatus. An earlier analysis of several hundred of the donors showed that most TCR beta V segments appeared in productive rearrangements either about 90% or about 30% of the time, which broadly matched IMGT annotations. According to a later analysis, parvovirus B19, influenza, CMV and Epstein-Barr virus appeared linked to several top co-occurrence clusters. The 87-base-pair reads could not distinguish some IMGT-functional V segments, including TRBV6-2 and TRBV6-3, so those segments were excluded. Three of the identified cytomegalovirus-associated TCR beta chains were confirmed in vitro to be specific for cytomegalovirus antigens. The classifier was reported to diagnose cytomegalovirus status with high specificity and sensitivity in both the original cohort and the validation cohort. Most CMV-associated TCR beta chains appeared to be HLA-restricted in a later analysis, and the HLA associations seemed to be driven largely by CMV exposure. In the study, around 150 TCR beta chains were listed as associated with cytomegalovirus. The authors suggested that the approach could potentially be generalized to other disease states and immunological phenotypes. An association between a missense DCLRE1C variant and V-gene and J-gene trimming of TCR beta chains was found in a later genetic analysis and replicated in an independent cohort. A further reported finding was that TCR beta sequences accurately predicted the HLA-A and HLA-B alleles for most subjects in the first cohort. Linkage disequilibrium might explain the correlated functional status among segregating V segments, but an unknown experimental factor could not be ruled out.

The cohort consisted of some 730 healthy bone marrow donors. At the time of sampling, every cohort member was nominally healthy, though immune exposures that went unrecorded were likely present. CMV serostatus was positive for 289 and negative for about 55% of the roughly 670 cohort members, and was not recorded for this donor. A peripheral blood sample was provided by each donor, and peripheral blood mononuclear cells were used for TCR beta sequencing. Genomic DNA extraction from the blood cell samples was performed with the Qiagen DNeasy Blood Extraction Kit. This clone was seen just once. What this receptor recognizes is not known. No base-level quality is on record; no much larger clone is a single base apart. Receptor libraries were prepared by the immunoSEQ multiplex PCR assay. The multiplex PCR relied on a mix of 60 forward primers for TCR Vbeta segments and 13 reverse primers for TCR Jbeta segments. A multiplex PCR assay on genomic DNA amplified the CDR3 region of rearranged TCR beta genes. Amplified TCR beta libraries were sequenced as 87-base-pair reads on the Illumina HiSeq System. The paper's data handling went like this. A later analysis tallied 75 million to 85 million unique TCR beta chains across the 700 or so repertoires, and some 12 million of those chains were shared by two or more donors. Raw reads were error-corrected and collapsed into unique sequences with a nearest-neighbor algorithm that merged closely related sequences to remove PCR and sequencing errors. Alignment of CDR3 sequences to IMGT reference sequences was used to assign V, D and J gene segments. For a sequence to be retained, a match of at least six nucleotides to both a V gene segment and a J gene segment was required. A rearrangement counted as productive if the CDR3 had no stop codons and remained in frame with V and J, and every other rearrangement counted as non-productive. Following IMGT convention, CDR3 was defined as the stretch from the second conserved V-encoded cysteine up to the conserved J-encoded phenylalanine. In an earlier analysis of more than 550 of the donors, sequences lacking an unambiguous match to a single V gene segment were excluded. An earlier analysis of roughly 590 of the donors called V segments functional above 56.7% productive rearrangements and segregating when the between-donor standard deviation exceeded 5%. A statistical classification framework was developed to diagnose cytomegalovirus status using the catalog of TCR beta chain sequences. A later analysis assigned V and J genes by comparing TCR nucleotide sequences with IMGT/GENE-DB human TR gene sequences. In a later analysis, CDR3 sequences and most-parsimonious VDJ recombination scenarios were assigned using the TCRdist pipeline. In a later analysis, each TCR beta chain was defined by its CDR3 amino acid sequence together with its V-gene family, and reads lacking a unique V-gene family were excluded. To address suspected cross-contamination and a sequencing artifact, a later analysis removed around 590 highly shared, low-generation-probability nucleotide sequences. In a later analysis, a clonal expansion index was calculated for each public chain from normalized within-repertoire ranks of inferred template counts. In a later analysis, generation probabilities were computed with a VDJ recombination model fitted to out-of-frame rearrangements, and the resulting probabilities were checked against IGoR. In a later analysis, TCR-TCR, TCR-HLA and TCR-CMV co-occurrence was scored with hypergeometric tests, and a repertoire-size bias correction was applied to TCR pairs. A later analysis estimated false discovery rates by permuting HLA or CMV assignments 20 times. In a later analysis, co-occurring TCRs were grouped using DBSCAN, with TCRdist sequence similarity added in when clustering inside HLA-allele-positive subsets. Repertoires with fewer than 30,000 or more than 120,000 public chains, plus five repertoires with anomalous nucleotide sharing, were excluded from co-occurrence clustering. Imported from immuneACCESS, the table was reduced by TCRdb to in-frame sequences with V and J called. These copies leave out some clones; in studies compared against another copy, an unresolved V gene accounts for under half, and the cause of the remainder is not known. V and J calls and clone size come straight from that table; D and trimming were deduced from the DNA. The sample records under 200,000 clones, roughly 80% of which are singletons. The top ten clonotypes cover roughly 2% of the sample.

V is cut by 6 bases and J by 8 bases, and the space between the germline ends is 19 bases. From its cysteine to its phenylalanine, the CDR3 spans 15 amino acids. The read is trimmed to its CDR3 DNA, 45 bases read in frame from base 1. CDR1 MNHNY and CDR2 SVGAGI are derived from the germline V gene (reference sequence). The clonotype was recovered from a human donor in good health. The chain couples TRBV6-6 to TRBJ1-4, and TRBD1 may be the D gene, going by 5 matching bases. The source material was PBMCs. The CDR3 is CASSPEGWGNEKLFF. The nucleotide sequence is given as TGTGCCAGCAGCCCGGAGGGGTGGGGAAACGAAAAACTGTTTTTT.